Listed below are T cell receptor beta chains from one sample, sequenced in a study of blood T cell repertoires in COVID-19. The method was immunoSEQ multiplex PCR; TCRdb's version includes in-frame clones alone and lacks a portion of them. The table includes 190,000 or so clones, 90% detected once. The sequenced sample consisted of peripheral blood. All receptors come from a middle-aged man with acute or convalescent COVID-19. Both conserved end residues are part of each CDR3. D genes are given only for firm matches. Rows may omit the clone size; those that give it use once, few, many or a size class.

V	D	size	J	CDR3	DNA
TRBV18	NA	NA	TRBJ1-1	CASSPPSRSTAVAEAFF	TGTGCCAGCTCACCACCCTCTCGCTCAACCGCGGTCGCTGAAGCTTTCTTT
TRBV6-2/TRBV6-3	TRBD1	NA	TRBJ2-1	CASSYLPGTGNEQFF	TGTGCCAGCAGTTACCTGCCCGGGACAGGGAATGAGCAGTTCTTC
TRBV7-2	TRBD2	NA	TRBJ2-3	CASSLVLAGGPGDTQYF	TGTGCCAGCAGCTTGGTACTAGCGGGAGGGCCTGGAGATACGCAGTATTTT
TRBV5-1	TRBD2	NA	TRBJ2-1	CASSSGVSGVNEQFF	TGCGCCAGCAGCTCAGGGGTTAGCGGGGTCAATGAGCAGTTCTTC
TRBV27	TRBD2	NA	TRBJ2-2	CASSFGLASTGELFF	TGTGCCAGCAGTTTTGGACTAGCGAGCACCGGGGAGCTGTTTTTT
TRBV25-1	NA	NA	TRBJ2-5	CASTGAGRETQYF	TGTGCCAGCACCGGGGCGGGGAGGGAGACCCAGTACTTC
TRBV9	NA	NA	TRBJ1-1	CASSVVGEGDTEAFF	TGTGCCAGCAGCGTGGTAGGAGAGGGGGACACTGAAGCTTTCTTT
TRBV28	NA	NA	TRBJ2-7	CASSLVGPEQYF	TGTGCCAGCAGTTTGGTGGGCCCCGAGCAGTACTTC
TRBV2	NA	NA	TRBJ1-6	CASSEGRTNYNSPLHF	TGTGCCAGCAGTGAGGGTCGGACAAACTATAATTCACCCCTCCACTTT
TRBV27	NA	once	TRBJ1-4	CASSRGFREKLFF	TGTGCCAGCAGTCGAGGGTTTCGCGAAAAACTGTTTTTT
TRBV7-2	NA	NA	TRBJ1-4	CASSFQSRGGDEKLFF	TGTGCCAGCAGCTTCCAATCCAGGGGAGGGGATGAAAAACTGTTTTTT
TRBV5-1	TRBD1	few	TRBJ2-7	CASSLGQGAYEQYF	TGCGCCAGCAGCTTGGGGCAGGGGGCCTACGAGCAGTACTTC
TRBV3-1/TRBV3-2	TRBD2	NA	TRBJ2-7	CASSPSSGSKYF	TGTGCCAGCAGCCCCTCTAGCGGGAGTAAGTACTTC
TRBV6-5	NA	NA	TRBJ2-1	CASSPASDEQFF	TGTGCCAGCAGTCCGGCTAGCGATGAGCAGTTCTTC
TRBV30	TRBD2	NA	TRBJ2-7	CAWSVLGGGGSEQYF	TGTGCCTGGAGTGTACTGGGGGGCGGGGGGAGTGAGCAGTACTTC
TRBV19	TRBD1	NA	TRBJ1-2	CASRLTGAGNYGYTF	TGTGCCAGTAGGCTGACAGGGGCGGGGAACTATGGCTACACCTTC
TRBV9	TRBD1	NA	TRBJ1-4	CASSSSGTGKEKLFF	TGTGCCAGCAGCTCGTCCGGGACAGGGAAGGAAAAACTGTTTTTT
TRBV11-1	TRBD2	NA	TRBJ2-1	CASSLSYRGGEQFF	TGTGCCAGCAGCTTATCCTACCGGGGGGGTGAGCAGTTCTTC
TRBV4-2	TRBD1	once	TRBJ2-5	CASSHGDRGYQETQYF	TGTGCCAGCAGCCATGGGGACAGGGGGTACCAAGAGACCCAGTACTTC
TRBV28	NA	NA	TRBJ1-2	CASSATDRYGYTF	TGTGCCAGCAGTGCCACCGACAGGTATGGCTACACCTTC
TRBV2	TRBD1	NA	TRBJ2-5	CASFKGGWETQYF	TGTGCCAGCTTTAAAGGGGGCTGGGAGACCCAGTACTTC
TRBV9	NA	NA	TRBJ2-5	CASSVAASRRQETQYF	TGTGCCAGCAGCGTAGCTGCGTCTAGACGTCAAGAGACCCAGTACTTC
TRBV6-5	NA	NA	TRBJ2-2	CASSYSQGDTGELFF	TGTGCCAGCAGTTACTCTCAGGGTGACACCGGGGAGCTGTTTTTT
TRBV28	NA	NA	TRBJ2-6	CASNHRGSGANVLTF	TGTGCCAGCAACCATCGGGGATCAGGGGCCAACGTCCTGACTTTC
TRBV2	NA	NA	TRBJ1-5	CASSEGLAGYSNQPQHF	TGTGCCAGCAGTGAGGGCTTGGCAGGGTACAGCAATCAGCCCCAGCATTTT
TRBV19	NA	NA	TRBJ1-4	CASSRDKGWDEKLFF	TGTGCCAGTAGTAGGGACAAGGGATGGGATGAAAAACTGTTTTTT
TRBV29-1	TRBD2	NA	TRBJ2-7	CSAGTSGNYEQYF	TGCAGCGCAGGGACTAGCGGAAACTACGAGCAGTACTTC
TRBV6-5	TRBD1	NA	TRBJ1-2	CASRPRRTGGNGYTF	TGTGCCAGCAGGCCTCGTAGGACAGGGGGAAATGGCTACACCTTC
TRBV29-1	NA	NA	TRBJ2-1	CSVDPTSFYNEQFF	TGCAGCGTTGACCCGACTAGTTTCTACAATGAGCAGTTCTTC
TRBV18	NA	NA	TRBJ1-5	CASSPWGLGNQPQHF	TGTGCCAGCTCACCGTGGGGGCTTGGCAATCAGCCCCAGCATTTT
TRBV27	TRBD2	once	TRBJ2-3	CASSFGTSGASDTQYF	TGTGCCAGCAGTTTCGGGACTAGCGGGGCGTCAGATACGCAGTATTTT
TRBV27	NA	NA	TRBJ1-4	CASSLSQGSEKLFF	TGTGCCAGCAGTCTTTCACAGGGCTCCGAAAAACTGTTTTTT
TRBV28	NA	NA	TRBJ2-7	CASSSRWAGTSYEQYF	TGTGCCAGCAGTTCCCGGTGGGCAGGTACTTCCTACGAGCAGTACTTC
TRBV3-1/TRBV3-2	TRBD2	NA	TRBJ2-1	CASSHQGGNEQFF	TGTGCCAGCAGCCACCAGGGAGGGAATGAGCAGTTCTTC
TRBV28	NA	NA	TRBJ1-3	CASSYSGTGNTIYF	TGTGCCAGCAGTTATTCAGGGACTGGAAACACCATATATTTT
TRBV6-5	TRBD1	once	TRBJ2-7	CASSSRGQGDYEQYF	TGTGCCAGCAGCAGTCGCGGACAGGGAGATTACGAGCAGTACTTC
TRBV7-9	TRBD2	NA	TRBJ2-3	CASSISGGGTDTQYF	TGTGCCAGCAGCATTAGCGGGGGCGGCACAGATACGCAGTATTTT
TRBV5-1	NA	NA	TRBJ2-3	CASSPGSAADTQYF	TGCGCCAGCAGCCCGGGATCAGCGGCAGATACGCAGTATTTT
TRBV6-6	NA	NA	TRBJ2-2	CASSPVQGDSNWGRNTGELFF	TGTGCCAGCAGTCCTGTCCAGGGGGACTCCAACTGGGGACGGAACACCGGGGAGCTGTTTTTT
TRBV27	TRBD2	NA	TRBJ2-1	CASSLVAGLAGGQFF	TGTGCCAGCAGTTTGGTCGCGGGGCTAGCGGGAGGTCAGTTCTTC
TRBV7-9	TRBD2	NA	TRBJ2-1	CASSLLAGGPNEQFF	TGTGCCAGCAGCCTACTAGCGGGGGGACCCAATGAGCAGTTCTTC
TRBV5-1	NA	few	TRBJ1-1	CASSLAIQWVNTEAFF	TGCGCCAGCAGCTTGGCTATACAGTGGGTGAACACTGAAGCTTTCTTT
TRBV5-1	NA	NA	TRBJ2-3	CASSIDTSGDTQYF	TGCGCCAGCAGCATAGACACCTCTGGGGATACGCAGTATTTT
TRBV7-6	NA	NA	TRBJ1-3	CASSLTSFGNTIYF	TGTGCCAGCAGCTTAACTTCATTTGGAAACACCATATATTTT
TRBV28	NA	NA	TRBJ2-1	CASSSTGTSYNEQFF	TGTGCCAGCAGTTCAACAGGGACATCCTACAATGAGCAGTTCTTC
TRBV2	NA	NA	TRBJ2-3	CASSQDSGADTQYF	TGTGCCAGCAGTCAAGATTCGGGGGCAGATACGCAGTATTTT
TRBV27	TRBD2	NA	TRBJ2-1	CASSLGATSGGSYNEQFF	TGTGCCAGCAGTTTAGGGGCCACCAGCGGGGGGTCCTACAATGAGCAGTTCTTC
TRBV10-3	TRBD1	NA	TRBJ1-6	CAISESPGGQGRSPLHF	TGTGCCATCAGTGAGTCGCCAGGGGGACAGGGGCGGTCACCCCTCCACTTT